This T cell receptor (beta chain) comes out of a study of blood T cell repertoires in COVID-19. This CDR3 has 15 residues. The V segment lost 4 bases and the J segment 5 bases; nucleotides outside the gene matches: 3. Germline lookup yields CDR1 LGHNA and CDR2 YNFKEQ. This table comes from immunoSEQ multiplex PCR, and its TCRdb copy is limited to in-frame clones, with some not included. This sample has approximately 240,000 clones, with roughly 82% found just once. The source is a woman aged 80 or older with active or convalescent COVID-19. The V call is TRBV4-2, the J call TRBJ1-6; TRBD1 matches at 9 bases. Material for sequencing was peripheral blood. The CDR3 protein is CASSLRTGDNSPLHF. The CDR3 DNA reads TGTGCCAGCAGCCTTCGGACAGGGGATAATTCACCCCTCCACTTT.